Included here is one TCR beta chain sequence, with context. These data belong to a study of shared clonotypes between healthy human individuals. Study at large: Three CD4 naive, three CD4 memory, two CD8 naive and one CD8 memory plate were used per donor.

The CDR3 has 16 residues. Germline CDR1 and CDR2: ENHRY and SYGVKD. V lost 10 bases, J lost 2 bases, and 15 bases stayed unmatched. Terminally differentiated effector memory CD45RA+ cells were left out of the naive CD8 fraction, which was CD45RO-negative and positively selected for CCR7. Donors included only healthy HIV-negative adults lacking recent acute infections or vaccinations. Method: immunoSEQ multiplex PCR; TCRdb's copy keeps in-frame clones and lacks some. Of about 580,000 clones listed, about 98% were seen once; the top ten hold approximately 0.3%. This sequence originates from a man younger than 45 in good health. Input material: naive CD8+ T cells sorted from blood. J is TRBJ2-7 and V is TRBV10-3, with 9 bases matching TRBD1. CDR3 coding DNA: TGTGCCAGCACAGGGGGCTTCACCGAAGAAGCCTACGAGCAGTACTTC. It is translated as CASTGGFTEEAYEQYF.